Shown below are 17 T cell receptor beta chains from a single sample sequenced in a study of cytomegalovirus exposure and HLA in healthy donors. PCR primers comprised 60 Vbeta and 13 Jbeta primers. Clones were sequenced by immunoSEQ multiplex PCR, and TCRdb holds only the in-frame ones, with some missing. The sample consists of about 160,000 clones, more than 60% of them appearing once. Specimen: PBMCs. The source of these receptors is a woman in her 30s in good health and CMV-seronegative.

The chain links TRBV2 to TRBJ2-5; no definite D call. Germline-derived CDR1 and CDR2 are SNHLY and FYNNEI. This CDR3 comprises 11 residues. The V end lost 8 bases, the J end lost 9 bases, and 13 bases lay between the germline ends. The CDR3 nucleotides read TGTGCCAGCTCCGTCCTGGCGGCCCAGTACTTC. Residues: CASSVLAAQYF.

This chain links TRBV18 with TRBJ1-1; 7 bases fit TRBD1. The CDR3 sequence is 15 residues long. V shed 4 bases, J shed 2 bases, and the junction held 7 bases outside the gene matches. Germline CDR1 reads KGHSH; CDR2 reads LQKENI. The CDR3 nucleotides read TGTGCCAGCTCACAAATGGGACAGACAAACACTGAAGCTTTCTTT. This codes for CASSQMGQTNTEAFF.

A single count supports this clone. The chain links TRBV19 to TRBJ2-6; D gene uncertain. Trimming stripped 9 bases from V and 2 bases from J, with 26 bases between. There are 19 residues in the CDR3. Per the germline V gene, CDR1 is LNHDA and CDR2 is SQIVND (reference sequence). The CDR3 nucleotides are TGTGCCAGCCAACCTTACCGGGTATCCTCAAAACCTGGGGCCAACGTCCTGACTTTC. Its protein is CASQPYRVSSKPGANVLTF.

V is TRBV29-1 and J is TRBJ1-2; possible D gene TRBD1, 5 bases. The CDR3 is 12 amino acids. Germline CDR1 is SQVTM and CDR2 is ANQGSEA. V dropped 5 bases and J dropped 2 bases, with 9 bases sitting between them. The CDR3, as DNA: TGCAGCGTTCAGGGAATCAACTATGGCTACACCTTC. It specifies CSVQGINYGYTF.

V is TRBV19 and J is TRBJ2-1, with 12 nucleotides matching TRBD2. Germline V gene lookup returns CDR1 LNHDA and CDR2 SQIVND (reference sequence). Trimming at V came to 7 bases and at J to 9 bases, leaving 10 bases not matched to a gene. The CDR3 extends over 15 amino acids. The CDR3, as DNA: TGTGCCAGTACCCTCCTAGCGGGGGGGCCTAGTGAGCAGTTCTTC. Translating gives CASTLLAGGPSEQFF.

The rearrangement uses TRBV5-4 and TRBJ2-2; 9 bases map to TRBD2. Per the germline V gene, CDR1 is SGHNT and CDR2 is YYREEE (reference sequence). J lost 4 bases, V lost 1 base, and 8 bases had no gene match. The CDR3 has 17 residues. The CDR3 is CASSLLGRGGRTGELFF. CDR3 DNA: TGTGCCAGCAGCTTGTTAGGGCGGGGGGGCCGCACCGGGGAGCTGTTTTTT. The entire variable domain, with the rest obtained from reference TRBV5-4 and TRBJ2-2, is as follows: ETGVTQSPTHLIKTRGQQVTLRCSSQSGHNTVSWYQQALGQGPQFIFQYYREEENGRGNFPPRFSGLQFPNYSSELNVNALELDDSALYLCASSLLGRGGRTGELFFGEGSRLTVL.

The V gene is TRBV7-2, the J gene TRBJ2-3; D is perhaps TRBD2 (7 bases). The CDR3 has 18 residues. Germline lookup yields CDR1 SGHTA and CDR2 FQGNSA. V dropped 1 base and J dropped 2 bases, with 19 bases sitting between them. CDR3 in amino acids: CASSLGGGHPTLTDTQYF. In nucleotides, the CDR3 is TGTGCCAGCAGCTTAGGGGGGGGCCACCCCACCCTCACAGATACGCAGTATTTT.

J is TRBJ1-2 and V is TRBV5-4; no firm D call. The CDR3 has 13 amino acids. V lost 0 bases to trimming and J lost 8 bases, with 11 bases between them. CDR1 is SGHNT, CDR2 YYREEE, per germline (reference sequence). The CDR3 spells CASSLVGSEGYTF. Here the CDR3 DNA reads TGTGCCAGCAGCTTGGTTGGTTCGGAGGGCTACACCTTC.

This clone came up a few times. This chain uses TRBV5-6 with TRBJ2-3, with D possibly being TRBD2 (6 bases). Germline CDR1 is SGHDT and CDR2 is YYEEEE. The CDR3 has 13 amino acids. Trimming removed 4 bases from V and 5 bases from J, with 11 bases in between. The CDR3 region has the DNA TGTGCCAGCAGCGGGACTGGAGGAGATACGCAGTATTTT. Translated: CASSGTGGDTQYF.

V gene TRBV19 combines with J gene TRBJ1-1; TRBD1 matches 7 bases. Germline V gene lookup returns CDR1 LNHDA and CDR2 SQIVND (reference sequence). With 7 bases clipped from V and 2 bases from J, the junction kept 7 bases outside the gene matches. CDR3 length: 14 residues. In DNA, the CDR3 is TGTGCCAGTACCCGGGACAGTACTAACACTGAAGCTTTCTTT. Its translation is CASTRDSTNTEAFF.

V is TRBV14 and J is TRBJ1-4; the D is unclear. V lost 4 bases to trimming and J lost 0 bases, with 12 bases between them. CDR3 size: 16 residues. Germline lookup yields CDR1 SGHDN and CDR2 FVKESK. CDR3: CASSRTQDTTNEKLFF. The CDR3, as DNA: TGTGCCAGCAGCCGGACTCAAGATACAACTAATGAAAAACTGTTTTTT.

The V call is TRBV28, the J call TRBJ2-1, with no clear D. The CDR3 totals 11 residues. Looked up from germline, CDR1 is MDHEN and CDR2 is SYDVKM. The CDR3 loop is CVSSQTNEQFF. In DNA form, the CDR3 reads TGTGTCAGTAGCCAGACCAATGAGCAGTTCTTC.

The CDR3 bases are TGTGCCAGCAGCCGACGGCCCCAGGGGGCAGATACGCAGTATTTT. Protein: CASSRRPQGADTQYF. The rearrangement joins TRBV7-6 to TRBJ2-3; 7 bases line up with TRBD1. CDR3 size: 15 residues. Trimming removed 5 bases from V and 4 bases from J; junction bases left unmatched: 9. Germline CDR1 and CDR2: SGHVS and FNYEAQ.

The CDR3 DNA reads TGCGCCAGCAGCTTGACCCCTGGACAGTATAATTCACCCCTCCACTTT. It encodes CASSLTPGQYNSPLHF. The J gene is TRBJ1-6, the V gene TRBV5-1; weak D call: TRBD1 (6 bases). This CDR3 comprises 16 residues. CDR1 is SGHRS, CDR2 YFSETQ, per germline. V lost 1 base, J lost 4 bases, and 12 bases lay in between.

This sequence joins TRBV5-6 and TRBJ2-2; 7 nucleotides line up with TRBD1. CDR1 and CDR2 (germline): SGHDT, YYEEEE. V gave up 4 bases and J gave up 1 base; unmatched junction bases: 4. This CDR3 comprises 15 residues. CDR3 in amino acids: CASSPRQGNTGELFF. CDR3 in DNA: TGTGCCAGCAGCCCACGACAGGGGAACACCGGGGAGCTGTTTTTT.

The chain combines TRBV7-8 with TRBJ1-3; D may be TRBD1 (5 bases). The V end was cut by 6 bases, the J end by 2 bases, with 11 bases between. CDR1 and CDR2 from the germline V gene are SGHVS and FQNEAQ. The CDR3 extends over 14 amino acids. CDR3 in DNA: TGTGCCAGCAGGGCGAGGACAACTGGAAACACCATATATTTT. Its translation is CASRARTTGNTIYF.

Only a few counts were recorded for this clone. DNA for the CDR3: TGTGCCAGCAGTGAACCGGGGAAGAGCACTGAAGCTTTCTTT. This sequence encodes CASSEPGKSTEAFF. The chain joins TRBV6-1 to TRBJ1-1; D gene uncertain. The CDR3 totals 14 residues. V lost 2 bases and J 4 bases, leaving 11 bases between the germline ends. Germline lookup yields CDR1 MNHNS and CDR2 SASEGT.